The entry below gives a single T cell receptor beta chain sequence along with its context. The antigen it recognizes is unknown. No base qualities exist here, and no much larger clone lies one base off it. The CDR3 covers 14 residues, taking in both the cysteine and the phenylalanine. The CDR3 DNA has 42 bases and is translated from base 1. Reading the germline V gene (reference sequence) gives CDR1 GTSNPN and CDR2 SVGIG. The junction carries 11 bases between V and J, which are trimmed by 1 base and 7 bases respectively. This specimen comes from a study of blood T cell repertoires in COVID-19 (dated by TCRdb to about 2020). In the study overall: Samples from collaborators originated in the United States, Italy and Spain and spanned both the acute and convalescent phases of COVID-19. The repertoires were released in a freely available public database intended as a resource for research on the immune response to SARS-CoV-2. A de-identified subject ID, COVID-19 status, age in years and sex were almost always included in the sample metadata. Where available, HLA class I and class II types were obtained from metadata supplied by the sample provider rather than from assay-based typing. The samples were drawn from the first 160 participants of the ongoing ImmuneRACE study and from under 1,500 subjects provided by 6 global collaborators. Subjects who had been exposed to COVID-19, were actively infected with it, or had recovered from it provided the deeply sampled blood TCRbeta repertoires that made up the dataset. The material from the prospective study consisted of cDNA or gDNA derived from T cells, B-cell-depleted T cells, or PBMCs.

Collaborating institutions collected whole blood in K2EDTA tubes following their own protocols. Collaborator samples were shipped for TCRbeta analysis as frozen whole blood, isolated PBMCs, or DNA extracted from either sample type. The immunoSEQ Assay, a bias-controlled multiplex PCR, was used to amplify TCRbeta CDR3 regions from genomic DNA. The paper's data handling went like this. The number of nucleated cells in each sample was estimated from the amplification of reference gene primers within the assay. To quantify the absolute abundance of each unique TCRbeta CDR3 rearrangement, sequence reads were collapsed and filtered. For each sample, productive Simpson clonality was calculated as the square root of Simpson's diversity index over productive rearrangements. In TCRdb, the immuneACCESS table is reduced to in-frame sequences with V and J assigned. These tables do not hold every clone; where another copy was compared, an unresolved V gene accounts for under half, and the others remain unexplained. That table furnishes V, J and clone size, whereas the DNA furnished D and trimming. Counted in this sample were 150,000 or so clones; 82% of them appeared once. The ten largest clones add up to around 8% of the sample.

Overall results and qualifications from the work: How much clinical and demographic metadata was included differed by source and by participant, and the metadata was provided uncurated.

The clonotype was recovered from a woman aged 70-85 years with acute or convalescent COVID-19. The chain is encoded by TRBV30 joined to TRBJ1-6; the D segment cannot be called with confidence. Sequencing used peripheral blood. This receptor has the CDR3 CAWSEMSLNSPLHF. The DNA is TGTGCCTGGAGTGAGATGTCCCTAAATTCACCCCTCCACTTT.